The entry below gives a single T cell receptor beta chain sequence along with its context. Measured with immunoSEQ multiplex PCR; TCRdb has only the in-frame clones, and not every one. The profile covers some 190,000 clones, with around 94% appearing a single time and approximately 1.5% taken by the ten largest. The sample comes from a study of T cell responses to AZD1222 COVID-19 vaccine. This CDR3 is built from 14 residues. V was shortened by 8 bases and J by 6 bases, with 17 bases between the two germline ends. Germline V CDR1 and CDR2: SNHLY, FYNNEI. The receptor was isolated from an adult who received the MenACWY meningococcal vaccine as a control. Sequencing used peripheral blood, obtained 28 days after the second dose of the MenACWY control vaccine. This rearrangement joins TRBV2 to TRBJ1-5; D possibly corresponds to TRBD1 (5 bases). The DNA for the CDR3 is TGTGCCAGCCTAAGTGGGTTGGGGGGTCAGCCCCAGCATTTT. It encodes CASLSGLGGQPQHF. The full variable domain, completed using reference TRBV2 and TRBJ1-5, is EPEVTQTPSHQVTQMGQEVILRCVPISNHLYFYWYRQILGQKVEFLVSFYNNEISEKSEIFDDQFSVERPDGSNFTLKIRSTKLEDSAMYFCASLSGLGGQPQHFGDGTRLSIL.